The T cell receptor beta chain described here comes from a study of Graves' ophthalmopathy and Graves' hyperthyroidism. Transcripts of RNA were the source for amplifying TCR beta CDR3 regions. Following a first-round RT-PCR that used HTBI primers, a second-round multiplex PCR was carried out. TCRdb itself ran the multiplex PCR reads through MiXCR, one entry per CDR3 protein. The repertoire has about 220,000 distinct CDR3 sequences, under 25% of them found once; the top ten carry around 40%. This clonotype was detected ten times or more. Unmatched junction bases numbered 10, after V lost 4 bases and J lost 4 bases. CDR3 length equals 15 residues. The V gene's germline CDR1 is SGHRS and CDR2 YFSETQ. Other autoimmune diseases, uncontrolled infections, pregnancy or lactation ruled patients out of participation. PBMCs originated in less than 11 ml of fresh peripheral blood.

The specimen sequenced was peripheral blood. V usage is TRBV5-1 and J usage is TRBJ2-7, with TRBD2 matching 8 bases. The sequence was obtained from a woman aged 45-60 years with Graves' ophthalmopathy. In DNA, the CDR3 is TGCGCCAGCAGCCCCACAATCGGGGGGGGGTACGAGCAGTACTTC. Its translation is CASSPTIGGGYEQYF.